Each of the 18 T cell receptor beta chains below was sequenced from the same sample in a study of T-cell memory formation after mild COVID-19. One entry per CDR3 protein, called by TCRdb with MiXCR from the 5' RACE reads. Among approximately 300,000 distinct CDR3 sequences, about a sixth were seen once, and the ten largest hold more than 20%. The sequencing sample was made of PBMCs or a T cell subset sorted from them (not recorded which). The receptors stem from a man between 18 and 35 years old who had mild COVID-19 (a few samples of this study predate the infection). Cell type and time point are not known.

In its sample, this clonotype was seen many times. The gene calls are TRBV5-5 and TRBJ2-3; D gene ambiguous. This CDR3 spans 14 amino acids. Germline values: CDR1 SGHKS, CDR2 YYEKEE (reference sequence). V lost 1 base, J lost 2 bases, and 8 bases lay in between. DNA for the CDR3: TGTGCCAGCAGCTTGAGTACTAACACAGATACGCAGTATTTT. This translates into CASSLSTNTDTQYF.

This clonotype was counted only a few times. J is TRBJ2-7 and V is TRBV28, with TRBD2 as a possible D gene (7 bases). CDR1 is MDHEN and CDR2 is SYDVKM in the germline V gene. The CDR3 length is 13 residues. Trimming pared 7 bases from V and 6 bases from J, leaving 16 bases between. The CDR3 nucleotides read TGTGCCAGCATAGAAAGGGGGGGGACCGAGCAGTACGTC. Encoded protein: CASIERGGTEQYV.

This chain connects TRBV27 to TRBJ1-1; D might be TRBD1 (5 bases). CDR3 length equals 14 residues. From germline, CDR1 is MNHEY and CDR2 SMNVEV (reference sequence). The V end lost 6 bases, the J end lost 4 bases, and 15 bases lay between the germline ends. Here the CDR3 reads CASSEGPRSTEAFF. CDR3 sequence (DNA): TGTGCCAGCAGCGAGGGACCACGAAGCACTGAAGCTTTCTTT.

This clonotype has more than one count but fewer than ten. V gene TRBV12-3 or TRBV12-4 combines with J gene TRBJ1-2; D is uncertain. V was trimmed by 1 base and J by 4 bases, leaving 7 bases between them. This CDR3 has 13 residues. CDR3 DNA sequence: TGTGCCAGCAGTTTAGGCAGCATCTATGGCTACACCTTC. This encodes CASSLGSIYGYTF.

This clonotype was counted many times. This chain uses TRBV20-1 with TRBJ1-1; D remains unclear. V dropped 6 bases and J dropped 3 bases, with 11 bases sitting between them. The CDR3 totals 12 residues. The germline V gene has CDR1 DFQATT and CDR2 SNEGSKA (reference sequence). The CDR3 DNA reads as TGCAGTGCCTCCATATCGGACACTGAAGCTTTCTTT. Translating gives CSASISDTEAFF.

This clonotype was detected only a few times. The chain recombines TRBV7-6 with TRBJ2-1; 9 nucleotides line up with TRBD2. The CDR3 runs to 13 residues. V gave up 1 base and J gave up 11 bases; unmatched junction bases: 3. In germline, CDR1 is SGHVS, CDR2 FNYEAQ. The CDR3: CASSLEAGGQQFF. The CDR3 DNA is TGTGCCAGCAGCTTAGAAGCGGGGGGTCAGCAGTTCTTC.

This clonotype was detected only a few times. This rearrangement joins TRBV18 to TRBJ2-5, with 11 bases identical to TRBD1. The CDR3 is 16 amino acids. Germline V lookup: CDR1 KGHSH, CDR2 LQKENI. Trimming at V came to 4 bases and at J to 4 bases, leaving 8 bases not matched to a gene. The CDR3 region has the DNA TGTGCCAGCTCACTCGGACAGGGGGCGCAGAGAGAGACCCAGTACTTC. It translates to CASSLGQGAQRETQYF.

This chain uses TRBV5-1 with TRBJ2-3; no clear D gene. Germline V gene data show CDR1 as SGHRS and CDR2 as YFSETQ. CDR3 length: 13 amino acids. The V end lost 0 bases, the J end lost 5 bases, and 7 bases lay between the germline ends. The CDR3 reads CASSLVRIDTQYF. CDR3 coding DNA: TGCGCCAGCAGCTTGGTTAGGATAGATACGCAGTATTTT.

This clonotype has more than one count but fewer than ten. The chain has TRBV5-1 and TRBJ2-1, with D perhaps matching TRBD2 (6 bases). The germline gives CDR1 SGHRS, CDR2 YFSETQ. The length of the CDR3 is 15 residues. V was shortened by 0 bases and J by 5 bases, with 12 bases between the two germline ends. In DNA, the CDR3 is TGCGCCAGCAGCTTGGCGCCAGGCGGGGACAATGAGCAGTTCTTC. This translates into CASSLAPGGDNEQFF.

This clonotype was seen a few times. V and J are TRBV6-2 or TRBV6-3 and TRBJ2-7; possibly TRBD1 for D (6 bases). This CDR3 has 15 residues. Germline lookup yields CDR1 MNHEY and CDR2 SVGEGT. The V gene lost 3 bases and the J gene lost 4 bases, with 16 bases spanning the gap. CDR3 in amino acids: CASSYEAGVKYEQYF. CDR3 nucleotide sequence: TGTGCCAGCAGTTATGAGGCAGGGGTGAAATACGAGCAGTACTTC.

This clonotype was seen a handful of times. The chain is built from TRBV25-1 and TRBJ1-2; 9 nucleotides match TRBD1. This CDR3 has 12 amino acids. Losses at the gene ends were 4 bases for V and 9 bases for J; bases not matched to a gene: 3. Germline V gives CDR1 MGHDK, CDR2 SYGVNS. CDR3 protein: CASSGGQGRYTF. The CDR3 bases are TGTGCCAGCAGTGGGGGACAGGGACGCTACACCTTC.

The CDR3 spells CASTPGTAVTSGNTIYF. As DNA, the CDR3 is TGTGCCAGCACCCCAGGGACGGCAGTGACATCGGGAAACACCATATATTTT. The chain couples TRBV9 to TRBJ1-3; TRBD1 is a possible D gene (5 bases). Germline CDR1 is SGDLS and CDR2 is YYNGEE. The CDR3 covers 17 residues. V lost 6 bases and J lost 4, with 23 bases in between.

In this sample, this clonotype turned up many times. This sequence joins TRBV6-5 and TRBJ1-1; D gene ambiguous. Germline-derived CDR1 and CDR2 are MNHEY and SVGAGI. This CDR3 contains 13 residues. V lost 5 bases and J lost 0, with 7 bases in between. Here the CDR3 DNA reads TGTGCCAGCAGTCACCACTTGAACACTGAAGCTTTCTTT. This gives the protein CASSHHLNTEAFF.

The chain is built from TRBV7-9 and TRBJ1-4; no definite D call. Germline V gene lookup returns CDR1 SEHNR and CDR2 FQNEAQ (reference sequence). The CDR3 extends over 13 amino acids. Trimming took 4 bases from V and 8 from J, leaving 11 bases between them. The CDR3 sequence: CASSSPEAEKLFF. The CDR3 DNA follows: TGTGCCAGCAGCTCTCCGGAGGCGGAAAAACTGTTTTTT.

The chain carries TRBV4-1 and TRBJ2-1; TRBD2 matches 12 bases. Germline assignment: CDR1 MGHRA and CDR2 YSYEKL. CDR3 length equals 18 residues. V was pared by 4 bases and J by 9 bases, with 16 bases of the junction left unmatched. The CDR3 loop is CASSPLNGASGGAVEQFF. The DNA of the CDR3 is TGCGCCAGCAGCCCCTTAAACGGGGCTAGCGGGGGGGCCGTTGAGCAGTTCTTC.

This clonotype was recorded many times. The V gene is TRBV11-2, the J gene TRBJ2-2; 8 positions agree with TRBD2. In germline, CDR1 is SGHAT, CDR2 FQNNGV. With V trimmed by 3 bases and J by 6 bases, 3 bases remained unmatched. The CDR3 is 14 amino acids. The CDR3 protein is CASSFGGAAGELFF. The CDR3 DNA follows: TGTGCCAGCAGCTTCGGGGGGGCCGCCGGGGAGCTGTTTTTT.

The chain joins TRBV7-2 to TRBJ2-5; 16 bases are a match to TRBD2. CDR1 is SGHTA and CDR2 is FQGNSA in the germline V gene. V shed 5 bases and J 8 bases; nucleotides not matched to a gene: 5. The CDR3 length is 15 residues. CDR3 sequence (DNA): TGTGCCAGCAGCCAGGGACTAGCGGGGGGGCGCACCCAGTACTTC. It yields the protein CASSQGLAGGRTQYF.

This clonotype was found many times. DNA for the CDR3: TGCGCCAGCAGCAGGGGGCGCGGAGAGACCCAGTACTTC. Its protein product is CASSRGRGETQYF. The chain employs TRBV5-1 and TRBJ2-5; 7 positions agree with TRBD1. Germline-derived CDR1 and CDR2 are SGHRS and YFSETQ. The CDR3 loop spans 13 amino acids. J gave up 4 bases and V 4 bases, and 4 bases lay outside the gene matches.